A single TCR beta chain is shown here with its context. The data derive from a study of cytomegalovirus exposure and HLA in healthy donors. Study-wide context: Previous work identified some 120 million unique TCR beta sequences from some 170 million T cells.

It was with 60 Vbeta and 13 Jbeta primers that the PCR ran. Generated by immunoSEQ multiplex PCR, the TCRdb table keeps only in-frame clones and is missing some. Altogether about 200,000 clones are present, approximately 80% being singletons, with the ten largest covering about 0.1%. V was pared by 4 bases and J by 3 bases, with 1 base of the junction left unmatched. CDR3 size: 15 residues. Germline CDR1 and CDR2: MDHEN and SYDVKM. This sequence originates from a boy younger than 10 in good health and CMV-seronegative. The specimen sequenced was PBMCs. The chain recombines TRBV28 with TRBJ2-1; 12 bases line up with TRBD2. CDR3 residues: CASSSGLAGYNEQFF. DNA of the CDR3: TGTGCCAGCAGTTCGGGACTAGCGGGCTACAATGAGCAGTTCTTC.